Listed here are 21 T cell receptor beta chains from one sample, sequenced in a study of OX40 agonist ivuxolimab in advanced cancers. Sequencing used immunoSEQ multiplex PCR; TCRdb keeps in-frame clones, though not all of them. The sample consists of over 55,000 clones, around 80% of them appearing once. The specimen was CD4+ or CD8+ T cells sorted from blood, collected in a trial of the OX40 agonist ivuxolimab. The receptors stem from an adult with an advanced solid tumor such as melanoma, head and neck, liver or kidney cancer.

The chain combines TRBV5-1 with TRBJ2-2; a possible D gene is TRBD1 (6 bases). V was pared by 0 bases and J by 6 bases, with 9 bases between. The CDR3 extends over 14 amino acids. Germline V lookup: CDR1 SGHRS, CDR2 YFSETQ. The CDR3 sequence: CASSLAQGAGELFF. CDR3 DNA sequence: TGCGCCAGCAGCTTGGCACAGGGAGCCGGGGAGCTGTTTTTT.

V usage is TRBV7-6 and J usage is TRBJ2-7; 7 nucleotides agree with TRBD2. The junction had 9 bases not matched to a gene; V was cut back by 7 bases and J by 0 bases. Germline V gene lookup returns CDR1 SGHVS and CDR2 FNYEAQ. The CDR3 is 15 residues long. The CDR3 sequence is CASTQTSFGSYEQYF. The CDR3 bases are TGTGCCAGCACCCAGACTAGCTTCGGCTCCTACGAGCAGTACTTC.

V is TRBV7-6 and J is TRBJ2-1, with D uncertain. The CDR3 sequence is 16 residues long. Germline V gives CDR1 SGHVS, CDR2 FNYEAQ. Trimming pared 1 base from V and 0 bases from J, leaving 10 bases between. The CDR3 region has the DNA TGTGCCAGCAGCTTAGTGGGCGGCAGCTCCTACAATGAGCAGTTCTTC. Its protein product is CASSLVGGSSYNEQFF.

This chain joins TRBV7-9 and TRBJ1-2; D perhaps matches TRBD1 (5 bases). Germline V gives CDR1 SEHNR, CDR2 FQNEAQ (reference sequence). V lost 3 bases and J lost 4, with 15 bases in between. The CDR3 contains 15 residues. CDR3 region: CASSFGNPGFYGYTF. CDR3 DNA: TGTGCCAGCAGCTTTGGGAACCCAGGGTTCTATGGCTACACCTTC.

The V gene is TRBV27, the J gene TRBJ1-2; D is undetermined. This CDR3 spans 12 amino acids. The V gene lost 4 bases and the J gene lost 2 bases, with 5 bases spanning the gap. Looked up from germline, CDR1 is MNHEY and CDR2 is SMNVEV (reference sequence). CDR3 sequence: CASSSGNYGYTF. The CDR3 coding sequence is TGTGCCAGCAGTTCGGGGAACTATGGCTACACCTTC.

This clone was counted a few times. The chain carries TRBV9 and TRBJ1-1; 10 bases align to TRBD1. CDR3 length: 15 amino acids. Germline V gene data show CDR1 as SGDLS and CDR2 as YYNGEE. Losses at the gene ends were 4 bases for V and 3 bases for J; bases not matched to a gene: 6. Here the CDR3 reads CASSIRTGGDTEAFF. CDR3 nucleotides: TGTGCCAGCAGCATACGGACAGGGGGAGACACTGAAGCTTTCTTT.

Note on this clone: The same CDR3 also results from other DNA sequences found in this sample. The chain joins TRBV7-2 to TRBJ2-3; the match to TRBD2 covers 7 bases. CDR3 size: 15 residues. From germline, CDR1 is SGHTA and CDR2 FQGNSA. Germline trimming cut 1 base from V and 1 base from J; bases unmatched to any gene: 2. Here the CDR3 DNA reads TGTGCCAGCAGCTTAGGGGGGAGGGGCACAGATACGCAGTATTTT. Its protein product is CASSLGGRGTDTQYF. The whole variable domain, remainder taken from reference TRBV7-2 and TRBJ2-3, is GAGVSQSPSNKVTEKGKDVELRCDPISGHTALYWYRQSLGQGLEFLIYFQGNSAPDKSGLPSDRFSAERTGGSVSTLTIQRTQQEDSAVYLCASSLGGRGTDTQYFGPGTRLTVL.

The V call is TRBV28, the J call TRBJ1-2, with D possibly being TRBD1 (5 bases). V lost 11 bases and J 7 bases, leaving 20 bases between the germline ends. The CDR3 runs 13 residues. Per the germline V gene, CDR1 is MDHEN and CDR2 is SYDVKM. CDR3: CAVGPIARGGYTF. CDR3 DNA: TGTGCCGTAGGACCTATAGCGAGGGGTGGCTACACCTTC.

CDR3: CASSRALTNEKLFF. CDR3 bases: TGTGCCAGCAGTAGGGCACTAACTAATGAAAAACTGTTTTTT. This chain connects TRBV27 to TRBJ1-4; D not resolved. With 5 bases removed from V and 1 base from J, the gap between germline ends came to 8 bases. This CDR3 is 14 amino acids long. CDR1 MNHEY and CDR2 SMNVEV come from the germline V gene (reference sequence).

This clone was counted once. The rearrangement joins TRBV7-2 to TRBJ2-3, with 8 bases fitting TRBD2. This CDR3 comprises 18 residues. V lost 1 base and J lost 6; bases outside the gene matches: 15. Per germline, CDR1 SGHTA and CDR2 FQGNSA. This CDR3 is CASSLGPSVAGGGDTQYF. The CDR3 coding sequence is TGTGCCAGCAGCTTAGGCCCTTCGGTGGCGGGAGGCGGGGATACGCAGTATTTT.

This sequence joins TRBV11-2 and TRBJ2-5, with 11 bases aligning to TRBD2. In germline, CDR1 is SGHAT, CDR2 FQNNGV. Losses at the gene ends were 4 bases for V and 6 bases for J; bases not matched to a gene: 16. The CDR3 totals 18 residues. CDR3 amino acids: CASSSIRASGRIRQTQYF. CDR3 DNA: TGTGCCAGCAGCTCGATAAGGGCTAGCGGGAGGATTAGACAGACCCAGTACTTC. Combining the CDR3 with reference TRBV11-2 and TRBJ2-5 gives the whole variable domain EAGVAQSPRYKIIEKRQSVAFWCNPISGHATLYWYQQILGQGPKLLIQFQNNGVVDDSQLPKDRFSAERLKGVDSTLKIQPAKLEDSAVYLCASSSIRASGRIRQTQYFGPGTRLLVL.

The table lists this clone with a count of one. The rearrangement joins TRBV13 to TRBJ2-1; 7 bases match TRBD2. CDR1 and CDR2 (germline): PRHDT, FYEKMQ (reference sequence). V trimming: 2 bases; J trimming: 0 bases; junction bases outside the gene matches: 13. The CDR3 has 19 amino acids. CDR3 nucleotide sequence: TGTGCCAGCAGCTTAACTTGGCTAGCGGAGACAATCTCCTACAATGAGCAGTTCTTC. Translation: CASSLTWLAETISYNEQFF.

This chain links TRBV11-2 with TRBJ2-7; no clear D gene. The CDR3 contains 14 residues. The germline V gene has CDR1 SGHAT and CDR2 FQNNGV. V was shortened by 0 bases and J by 6 bases, with 12 bases between the two germline ends. The CDR3, as DNA: TGTGCCAGCAGCTTAGATACGAGCCTACGCGAGCAGTACTTC. This sequence encodes CASSLDTSLREQYF.

The chain recombines TRBV7-6 with TRBJ2-1, with 8 bases fitting TRBD1. The CDR3 runs to 11 residues. Germline-derived CDR1 and CDR2 are SGHVS and FNYEAQ. Written as DNA, the CDR3 is TGTCGGCAGGGGGCAGCCGATGAGCAGTTCTTC. Its translation is CRQGAADEQFF.

The V and J genes are TRBV7-9 and TRBJ1-4, with D hard to call. CDR3 length: 14 residues. V gave up 2 bases and J gave up 4 bases, with 8 bases separating them. Germline assignment: CDR1 SEHNR and CDR2 FQNEAQ (reference sequence). The CDR3 here is CASSLMDGNEKLFF. Written as DNA, the CDR3 is TGTGCCAGCAGCTTAATGGACGGTAATGAAAAACTGTTTTTT.

This chain connects TRBV19 to TRBJ2-1; perhaps TRBD2 as D (6 bases). This CDR3 comprises 13 residues. V was cut by 5 bases and J by 10 bases, with 15 bases left in between. Germline V gene data show CDR1 as LNHDA and CDR2 as SQIVND (reference sequence). The CDR3 sequence is CASSDTGAREQFF. DNA of the CDR3: TGTGCCAGTAGTGATACGGGAGCACGGGAGCAGTTCTTC.

The rearrangement links TRBV19 to TRBJ2-1, with 9 bases matching TRBD1. Germline V lookup: CDR1 LNHDA, CDR2 SQIVND (reference sequence). J lost 5 bases, V lost 3 bases, and 5 bases had no gene match. This CDR3 has 15 amino acids. The CDR3 here is CASSILGQGDNEQFF. The DNA of the CDR3 is TGTGCCAGTAGTATCTTGGGACAGGGAGACAATGAGCAGTTCTTC.

The chain has TRBV7-7 and TRBJ2-1, with 8 nucleotides matching TRBD2. This CDR3 contains 15 residues. The germline V gene has CDR1 SSHAT and CDR2 FNYEAQ (reference sequence). The J segment lost 0 bases and the V segment lost 5 bases, leaving 3 bases of the junction unmatched. CDR3 sequence: CASSLGTSSYNEQFF. The CDR3 DNA follows: TGTGCCAGCAGCCTCGGGACTAGCTCCTACAATGAGCAGTTCTTC.

This chain joins TRBV5-1 and TRBJ1-4; 10 bases agree with TRBD1. CDR1 SGHRS and CDR2 YFSETQ come from the germline V gene. After removal of 1 base from V and 6 bases from J, the junction contained 3 bases not matched to a gene. The CDR3 is 15 amino acids. This CDR3 reads CASSLTGQGYEKLFF. The CDR3, as DNA: TGCGCCAGCAGCTTGACGGGACAGGGGTATGAAAAACTGTTTTTT.

The genes are TRBV18 and TRBJ2-7, with TRBD1 identical over 9 bases. The CDR3 has 16 residues. Losses at the gene ends were 2 bases for V and 2 bases for J; bases not matched to a gene: 7. Germline values: CDR1 KGHSH, CDR2 LQKENI. The CDR3 here is CASSPISGQGTYEQYF. The CDR3 DNA follows: TGTGCCAGCTCACCAATCTCAGGACAGGGGACCTACGAGCAGTACTTC.

The chain links TRBV19 to TRBJ1-5; TRBD1 is a possible D gene (5 bases). Trimming cost V 11 bases and J 4 bases, with 15 bases left between them. Germline-derived CDR1 and CDR2 are LNHDA and SQIVND (reference sequence). The CDR3 length is 13 residues. The CDR3 is CALKSGRNQPQHF. CDR3 bases: TGTGCCCTTAAATCAGGGAGGAATCAGCCCCAGCATTTT.